This TCR beta chain was captured in a study of cytotoxic CD8 clonotypes in ibrutinib-treated CLL. For the study at large: The study included about 11 relapsed/refractory and around 16 treatment-naive patients; 17 to 18 had IGHV unmutated disease. Study-wide findings and caveats: The clonality rise at ibrutinib response reflected private clonotype expansion. Sample timing was unmatched between remission and later-progressing patients; lymph nodes unstudied. The clonality went up when patients responded to ibrutinib and dropped back toward baseline at progression.

Here immunoSEQ multiplex PCR was the method, and the copy in TCRdb shows in-frame clones only, minus some. This table has under 150,000 clones, about 85% appearing once. As regards this clone: Its antigen is currently unknown.

Trimming removed 8 bases at V and 5 bases at J, with 13 bases between. This CDR3 is built from 11 residues. Germline CDR1 DFQATT, CDR2 SNEGSKA (reference sequence). The specimen was PBMCs, collected after 24 months of ibrutinib treatment. The J gene is TRBJ2-7, the V gene TRBV20-1; D remains ambiguous. This sequence originates from a human donor with chronic lymphocytic leukemia. CDR3 in DNA: TGCAGTCCCTCCCATCGGGACGAGCAGTACTTC. Translation gives CSPSHRDEQYF.